The 15 T cell receptor beta chains presented below share a single source sample, sequenced in a study of tumor and adjacent non-tumor tissue in lung cancer. A modified ARM-PCR protocol with three rounds of nested PCR amplified TCRbeta. Each CDR3 protein gets one entry after TCRdb re-called the multiplex PCR reads with MiXCR. This table holds about 79,000 distinct CDR3 sequences, 55% to 75% found once. RNA was extracted from bulk tissue without any cell sorting. Sequencing was performed on lung tumor tissue. These receptors originate from a woman in her thirties or forties with non-small cell lung cancer.

As to this clonotype: A read error is possible here, since a much larger clone lies one base away. CDR3 in amino acids: CTAPTSGTGTQYF. CDR3 DNA: TGCACTGCCCCCACTAGCGGGACGGGGACCCAGTACTTC. This chain joins TRBV20-1 and TRBJ2-5, with 10 nucleotides matching TRBD2. The CDR3 covers 13 residues. Germline values: CDR1 DFQATT, CDR2 SNEGSKA (reference sequence).

Turning to this clonotype: A junction end diverges from the germline sequence, so it may reflect a read error. This sequence joins TRBV28 and TRBJ2-7; 7 bases agree with TRBD2. The germline CDR1 and CDR2 sequences are MDHEN and SYDVKM. The CDR3 contains 14 residues. CDR3 sequence: CASCLMGGPYEQYF. CDR3 nucleotides: TGCGCCAGCTGTTTAATGGGAGGGCCCTACGAGCAGTACTTC. Full variable domain (missing parts from reference TRBV28 and TRBJ2-7): DVKVTQSSRYLVKRTGEKVFLECVQDMDHENMFWYRQDPGLGLRLIYFSYDVKMKEKGDIPEGYSVSREKKERFSLILESASTNQTSMYLCASCLMGGPYEQYFGPGTRLTVT.

V gene TRBV28 combines with J gene TRBJ2-3, with D hard to call. This CDR3 is built from 13 residues. Trimming left V 6 bases short and J 2 bases short, with 9 bases between. Per the germline V gene, CDR1 is MDHEN and CDR2 is SYDVKM. The CDR3 spells CASSDVVTDTQYF. In DNA, the CDR3 is TGTGCCAGCAGCGACGTGGTCACAGATACGCAGTATTTT.

The chain uses TRBV11-1 and TRBJ1-1, with 9 bases matching TRBD1. There are 15 residues in the CDR3. Germline CDR1 is SGHAT and CDR2 is FQDESV (reference sequence). Written as DNA, the CDR3 is TGTGTCACCTCTCACACGGGGACAGGGAGAACTGAAGCTTTCTTT. Amino acids: CVTSHTGTGRTEAFF.

Regarding this clonotype: The CDR3 ends on some other residue instead of the conserved phenylalanine or tryptophan, so this is likely a read error. The chain couples TRBV11-2 to TRBJ2-5; D perhaps matches TRBD1 (5 bases). The CDR3 is made up of 14 amino acids. Germline V gives CDR1 SGHAT, CDR2 FQNNGV. CDR3 amino acids: CVSSSGAFQETQYL. The CDR3 DNA reads TGTGTCAGCAGCTCTGGGGCTTTCCAAGAGACCCAGTACCTC.

Concerning this clonotype itself: Possible read error: a much larger clone is one base away. No conserved phenylalanine or tryptophan ends this CDR3, so it is likely a read error. The V and J genes are TRBV7-6 and TRBJ2-7; TRBD2 aligns across 11 bases. Germline V gene sequence: CDR1 SGHVS, CDR2 FNYEAQ. V lost 4 bases to trimming and J lost 0 bases; unmatched junction nucleotides: 5. This CDR3 comprises 16 residues. The chain's CDR3 is CASSSAGTSGSYEQYL. DNA for the CDR3: TGTGCCAGCAGCTCCGCCGGGACTAGCGGCTCCTACGAGCAGTACCTC.

Points on this clonotype: An end of the junction differs from the germline gene, which may be a read error. This chain joins TRBV12-3 or TRBV12-4 and TRBJ2-3; D is uncertain. CDR3 length: 14 amino acids. The CDR3 is CANSSGSSSDTLYF. The DNA for the CDR3 is TGTGCCAACAGTTCCGGATCTTCCTCAGATACGCTGTATTTT.

This clonotype was detected ten times or more. The chain carries TRBV28 and TRBJ2-7, with D perhaps matching TRBD2 (5 bases). Germline CDR1 is MDHEN and CDR2 is SYDVKM. V lost 7 bases, J lost 2 bases, and 18 bases lay in between. The CDR3 contains 15 residues. The CDR3 coding sequence is TGTGCCAGCACCATAGGACTTGATGAGACCTACGAGCAGTACTTC. It codes for CASTIGLDETYEQYF.

Concerning this clonotype: A much larger clone lies one base from this, so it may be a read error. The J gene is TRBJ1-2, the V gene TRBV30, with TRBD1 as a possible D gene (5 bases). From germline, CDR1 is GTSNPN and CDR2 SVGIG (reference sequence). The V end lost 7 bases, the J end lost 7 bases, and 16 bases lay between the germline ends. The CDR3 consists of 12 residues. CDR3 sequence: CALPGGIRGYTF. CDR3 sequence (DNA): TGTGCCTTGCCCGGGGGGATTCGTGGCTACACCTTC.

This clonotype was observed a single time. Being one base from a much bigger clone, this may be a read error. The chain carries TRBV28 and TRBJ1-2; no clear D. The CDR3 is made up of 8 amino acids. Per germline, CDR1 MDHEN and CDR2 SYDVKM. The CDR3 region is CVSRRYTF. The CDR3 region has the DNA TGTGTCAGCCGGCGCTACACCTTC.

This clonotype has at least ten counts. CDR3 loop: CAISEVLGGGNQPQHF. DNA of the CDR3: TGTGCCATCAGTGAGGTCCTGGGGGGGGGTAATCAGCCCCAGCATTTT. The J gene is TRBJ1-5, the V gene TRBV10-3, with TRBD1 as a possible D gene (5 bases). The V end lost 2 bases, the J end lost 4 bases, and 15 bases lay between the germline ends. The CDR3 runs 16 residues. Germline V gives CDR1 ENHRY, CDR2 SYGVKD.

About this clonotype: The germline gene is not matched at one end of the junction; a read error may be the cause. J is TRBJ1-1 and V is TRBV6-5; a weak D match, TRBD1 (5 bases). The CDR3 is 14 amino acids. Germline V gene sequence: CDR1 MNHEY, CDR2 SVGAGI. CDR3 amino acids: CASSSLGRGTEVFF. CDR3 sequence (DNA): TGTGCCAGTAGCAGCCTGGGACGGGGCACTGAAGTTTTCTTT.

The chain uses TRBV29-1 and TRBJ2-7; D may be TRBD2 (5 bases). V lost 0 bases and J 10 bases, leaving 16 bases between the germline ends. This CDR3 is built from 13 residues. Germline-derived CDR1 and CDR2 are SQVTM and ANQGSEA. The CDR3 spells CSVEDPPSTEQYF. The CDR3 DNA follows: TGCAGCGTTGAAGATCCTCCTAGCACCGAACAGTACTTC.

Regarding this clonotype: A much larger clonotype is one base distant, so this may be a read error. V is TRBV6-6 and J is TRBJ2-1; the match to TRBD2 covers 9 bases. This CDR3 contains 18 residues. The germline gives CDR1 MNHNY, CDR2 SVGAGI (reference sequence). Trimming cost V 0 bases and J 8 bases; bases outside gene matches: 14. CDR3 loop: CASSYSSGGGAFRDEQFF. The CDR3 region has the DNA TGTGCCAGCAGTTACTCAAGCGGCGGGGGGGCCTTTCGGGATGAGCAGTTCTTC.

As to this clonotype: One end of the junction is discordant with germline, which a read error may explain. The chain employs TRBV30 and TRBJ2-5; a weak D match, TRBD1 (6 bases). CDR1 and CDR2 (germline): GTSNPN, SVGIG (reference sequence). The CDR3 spans 13 residues. In DNA, the CDR3 is TGTGCCTTGAGTTACGGGACAATGGAGACCCAGTACTTC. Protein: CALSYGTMETQYF.